The 10 T cell receptor beta chains below were found in one sample sequenced in a study of cytomegalovirus exposure and HLA in healthy donors. PCR employed 60 Vbeta and 13 Jbeta primers. The data were produced by immunoSEQ multiplex PCR, yet TCRdb's version contains in-frame clones alone and is incomplete. Its listing shows around 75,000 clones. Sequenced input: PBMCs. These receptors were taken from a man aged 45-60 years in good health and CMV-seropositive.

Comment on this clone: The same CDR3 is also encoded by other DNA sequences in this sample. The chain employs TRBV6-5 and TRBJ1-1; no firm D call. The V gene's germline CDR1 is MNHEY and CDR2 SVGAGI. This CDR3 region has 14 residues. V lost 0 bases, J lost 4 bases, and 9 bases lay in between. The CDR3 sequence is CASSYSTGITEAFF. The CDR3 DNA is TGTGCCAGCAGTTACTCAACGGGGATCACTGAAGCTTTCTTT.

The V call is TRBV5-1, the J call TRBJ1-2; no reliable D call. This CDR3 spans 15 amino acids. CDR1 is SGHRS, CDR2 YFSETQ, per germline. V lost 3 bases to trimming and J lost 2 bases, with 14 bases between them. Written as DNA, the CDR3 is TGCGCCAGCAGCTCCGGCGGCTCCGGGAACTATGGCTACACCTTC. Amino acids: CASSSGGSGNYGYTF.

J is TRBJ1-2 and V is TRBV9; 9 nucleotides match TRBD1. The trim removed 4 bases at V and 2 bases at J, leaving 6 bases unmatched. The length of the CDR3 is 15 residues. Germline CDR1 SGDLS, CDR2 YYNGEE. The CDR3, as DNA: TGTGCCAGCAGCCCTATTGGGACAGGGAACTATGGCTACACCTTC. This translates into CASSPIGTGNYGYTF.

This chain links TRBV5-1 with TRBJ1-2; a weak D match, TRBD1 (5 bases). Germline values: CDR1 SGHRS, CDR2 YFSETQ. The CDR3 covers 12 residues. Trimming left V 7 bases short and J 5 bases short, with 12 bases between. CDR3 loop: CASSTAGYGYTF. The CDR3 DNA is TGCGCCAGCTCCACCGCAGGGTATGGCTACACCTTC.

The chain couples TRBV5-1 to TRBJ1-4; D gene ambiguous. The CDR3 sequence is 16 residues long. V gave up 0 bases and J gave up 4 bases, with 13 bases separating them. Germline CDR1 SGHRS, CDR2 YFSETQ. CDR3 residues: CASSLVTTPYNEKLFF. For the CDR3, the DNA is TGCGCCAGCAGCTTGGTAACAACACCTTATAATGAAAAACTGTTTTTT.

The rearrangement links TRBV2 to TRBJ2-1, with 7 nucleotides matching TRBD2. CDR3 length: 17 amino acids. Trimming cost V 3 bases and J 5 bases; bases outside gene matches: 13. CDR1 is SNHLY, CDR2 FYNNEI, per germline. This CDR3 is CASSDGNLGRADNEQFF. CDR3 nucleotides: TGTGCCAGCAGTGACGGGAATTTGGGGAGGGCCGACAATGAGCAGTTCTTC.

This chain uses TRBV6-5 with TRBJ1-2; D may be TRBD1 (6 bases). The CDR3 contains 16 residues. Germline V gene data show CDR1 as MNHEY and CDR2 as SVGAGI. Trimming stripped 0 bases from V and 1 base from J, with 12 bases between. The CDR3 DNA follows: TGTGCCAGCAGTTACTCGGTGGGACAACTTAACTATGGCTACACCTTC. This codes for CASSYSVGQLNYGYTF.

CDR3 bases: TGTGCCAGCAGCCGCGGAGGACAGGGGGGAAGCTACACCTTC. It encodes CASSRGGQGGSYTF. This chain joins TRBV7-9 and TRBJ1-2; 10 positions agree with TRBD1. The CDR3 is 14 residues long. Germline V gives CDR1 SEHNR, CDR2 FQNEAQ (reference sequence). J gave up 9 bases and V 5 bases, and 9 bases lay outside the gene matches.

The chain carries TRBV7-9 and TRBJ1-2, with a possible D match to TRBD1 (5 bases). Germline V gene lookup returns CDR1 SEHNR and CDR2 FQNEAQ (reference sequence). V shed 2 bases and J shed 1 base, with 14 bases lying between them. CDR3 length: 16 amino acids. The CDR3 is CASSLLGQDLNYGYTF. The CDR3 DNA follows: TGTGCCAGCAGCTTACTAGGACAAGACCTTAACTATGGCTACACCTTC.

The CDR3 nucleotides are TGTGCCAGCAGTTACGACAGGGCTAGGAACACCATATATTTT. This sequence encodes CASSYDRARNTIYF. The chain uses TRBV6-5 and TRBJ1-3, with TRBD1 matching over 7 bases. Germline lookup yields CDR1 MNHEY and CDR2 SVGAGI. J gave up 7 bases and V 2 bases, and 5 bases lay outside the gene matches. The CDR3 length is 14 residues.